The 31 T cell receptor beta chains given below trace back to one sample, sequenced in a study of breast tumors, draining lymph nodes, adjacent tissues (dated by TCRdb to 2016 to 2018). The library relied on multiplex PCR. The data were produced on an Illumina HiSeq 2000. TCRdb handled the public reads itself, with Q25 trimming in fastp and clone calling in MiXCR, and kept productive beta chains. Each entry merges the rows of one CDR3 protein and shows their most common DNA and genes. The sample profile shows about 230,000 distinct CDR3 sequences; approximately 29% of them were found once. 1.1% to 1.5% of the sample is taken by the ten largest. The lymph node samples were taken from the axillary draining lymph nodes of breast cancer patients. The sequencing sample was made of axillary lymph node tissue. The source is a female donor with breast cancer. Some clones in this sample may be carry-over from other donors' samples.

Comment on this clonotype: The junction and the germline gene differ at one end; a read error may be behind it. The rearrangement joins TRBV7-9 to TRBJ1-5; D call uncertain. Per the germline V gene, CDR1 is SEHNR and CDR2 is FQNEAQ (reference sequence). This CDR3 is built from 16 residues. CDR3 residues: CASSAAGGPNNEPQHF. CDR3 DNA sequence: TGTGCCAGCAGCGCAGCGGGAGGGCCCAACAATGAGCCCCAGCATTTT.

On this clonotype: A much larger clone sits a single nucleotide away, making a read error possible. CDR3 bases: TGTGCCAGCAGCGAAACCGGGACTAGCGGGAGGACGACCGTCTTC. It is translated as CASSETGTSGRTTVF. V and J are TRBV9 and TRBJ2-7, with TRBD2 matching over 15 bases. Germline V lookup: CDR1 SGDLS, CDR2 YYNGEE. The CDR3 sequence is 15 residues long.

There are many counts of this clonotype. The J gene is TRBJ2-5, the V gene TRBV9, with 7 bases fitting TRBD2. V gave up 0 bases and J gave up 5 bases; unmatched junction bases: 7. The germline V gene has CDR1 SGDLS and CDR2 YYNGEE. This CDR3 is built from 15 residues. In DNA form, the CDR3 reads TGTGCCAGCAGCGTAGCTTCGACCGGGGGGGAGACCCAGTACTTC. It encodes CASSVASTGGETQYF.

Comments on this clonotype: Given the absence of the conserved phenylalanine or tryptophan at the CDR3 end, a read error is likely. The chain has TRBV20-1 and TRBJ2-7, with 14 bases identical to TRBD2. Germline trimming cut 5 bases from V and 9 bases from J; bases unmatched to any gene: 9. This CDR3 has 14 amino acids. Germline V lookup: CDR1 DFQATT, CDR2 SNEGSKA (reference sequence). DNA of the CDR3: TGCAGTGCTGGGGGACTAGCGGGAGTTAGCGGGCAGTACTCC. This translates into CSAGGLAGVSGQYS.

V is TRBV4-1 and J is TRBJ2-7; 9 nucleotides match TRBD1. With V trimmed by 6 bases and J by 5 bases, 11 bases remained unmatched. There are 15 residues in the CDR3. CDR1 and CDR2 (germline): MGHRA, YSYEKL. CDR3 loop: CASSLLGQGFDEQYF. The CDR3 region has the DNA TGCGCCAGCAGTCTACTAGGACAGGGGTTCGACGAGCAGTACTTC.

This clonotype was found many times. The chain couples TRBV7-9 to TRBJ1-4; D ambiguous. The germline gives CDR1 SEHNR, CDR2 FQNEAQ (reference sequence). This CDR3 has 13 residues. The germline V and J ends were trimmed by 3 bases and 4 bases, with 6 bases remaining between them. This CDR3 reads CASSFGSNEKLFF. The CDR3 bases are TGTGCCAGCAGCTTCGGGAGTAATGAAAAACTGTTTTTT. The whole variable domain, filled in from reference TRBV7-9 and TRBJ1-4, reads DTGVSQNPRHKITKRGQNVTFRCDPISEHNRLYWYRQTLGQGPEFLTYFQNEAQLEKSRLLSDRFSAERPKGSFSTLEIQRTEQGDSAMYLCASSFGSNEKLFFGSGTQLSVL.

V is TRBV9 and J is TRBJ2-5; 15 positions agree with TRBD2. This CDR3 has 17 amino acids. The germline V gene encodes CDR1 SGDLS and CDR2 YYNGEE. The trim removed 2 bases at V and 3 bases at J, leaving 5 bases unmatched. The CDR3 DNA reads TGTGCCAGCAGCGTCGGACTAGCGGGAGGGGGCAAAGAGACCCAGTACTTC. Translated, it gives CASSVGLAGGGKETQYF.

Note on this clonotype: A much larger clone sits a single nucleotide away, making a read error possible. CDR3 bases: TGCAGCGTTGGGACGGCGAACGCTGAAGCTTTCTTT. Its translation is CSVGTANAEAFF. The chain joins TRBV20-1 to TRBJ1-1; possibly TRBD1 for D (5 bases). Germline V gives CDR1 DFQATT, CDR2 SNEGSKA (reference sequence). This CDR3 is 12 amino acids long.

The sample holds many counts of this clonotype. This rearrangement joins TRBV14 to TRBJ2-7; D tentatively fits TRBD1 or TRBD2 (5 bases each). There are 11 residues in the CDR3. Germline V gives CDR1 SGHDN, CDR2 FVKESK. The V and J ends lost 8 bases and 7 bases respectively, with 12 bases between them. CDR3 DNA: TGTGCCAGCTCTTGGGGGAAAGAGCAGTACTTC. Its translation: CASSWGKEQYF.

Remarks on this clonotype: This could be a read error, since a much larger clone is one nucleotide away. The rearrangement links TRBV7-3 to TRBJ2-1; 8 bases line up with TRBD2. The CDR3 extends over 18 amino acids. Germline CDR1 is SGHTA and CDR2 is FQGTGA. CDR3 bases: TGTGCCAGCAGCCCGGGACTAGGCGGGAGAAGCTCCTGCAATGAGCAGTTCTTC. Translation: CASSPGLGGRSSCNEQFF.

This clonotype was seen ten or more times. The V gene is TRBV7-9, the J gene TRBJ2-7; TRBD1 matches at 8 bases. The germline V gene has CDR1 SEHNR and CDR2 FQNEAQ (reference sequence). The ends lost 0 bases at V and 4 bases at J; junction bases unmatched: 2. The CDR3 contains 14 residues. The CDR3 coding sequence is TGTGCCAGCAGCTTAGCGGACAGGGAGTACGAGCAGTACTTC. Translated: CASSLADREYEQYF.

The rearrangement joins TRBV9 to TRBJ2-1, with 9 bases aligning to TRBD2. Germline V gene lookup returns CDR1 SGDLS and CDR2 YYNGEE. This CDR3 is built from 16 residues. V was pared by 3 bases and J by 9 bases, with 13 bases of the junction left unmatched. The CDR3 spells CASSALGAGGGGEQFF. The DNA for the CDR3 is TGTGCCAGCAGCGCCCTCGGAGCGGGAGGAGGGGGTGAGCAGTTCTTC.

In this sample, this clonotype turned up many times. The genes are TRBV12-5 and TRBJ2-7; 7 nucleotides agree with TRBD2. CDR3 length equals 19 residues. The junction had 14 bases not matched to a gene; V was cut back by 0 bases and J by 0 bases. Germline assignment: CDR1 LGHNT and CDR2 FRNRAP. CDR3 bases: TGTGCTAGTGGTTTGGTACCCACCCCGGGTCTAGCGGACTCCTACGAGCAGTACTTC. As protein: CASGLVPTPGLADSYEQYF.

This clonotype was observed at least ten times. The genes are TRBV13 and TRBJ2-1; the D gene could be TRBD1 or TRBD2 (5 bases each). CDR3 length equals 16 residues. Germline CDR1 and CDR2: PRHDT and FYEKMQ (reference sequence). V was pared by 5 bases and J by 5 bases, with 19 bases between. For the CDR3, the DNA is TGTGCCAGCAGCCCGGTTGGGGGAATAGGTAACAATGAGCAGTTCTTC. Its protein product is CASSPVGGIGNNEQFF.

This clonotype was seen at least ten times. The chain is built from TRBV9 and TRBJ2-5; the D gene could be TRBD1 or TRBD2 (5 bases each). The CDR3 runs 13 residues. V was pared by 7 bases and J by 7 bases, with 17 bases between. Germline CDR1 SGDLS, CDR2 YYNGEE. The CDR3 coding sequence is TGTGCCAGCGTGAGAATAGAGAGGGGGACCCAGTACTTC. The encoded protein is CASVRIERGTQYF.

This clonotype occurred many times. The V gene is TRBV29-1, the J gene TRBJ2-4; 11 nucleotides match TRBD1. Germline V CDR1 and CDR2: SQVTM, ANQGSEA. J was trimmed by 8 bases and V by 4 bases; bases with no gene match: 10. The CDR3 is made up of 15 amino acids. The CDR3: CSVVGTGGDRDIQYF. Here the CDR3 DNA reads TGCAGCGTTGTCGGGACAGGGGGTGACCGGGACATTCAGTACTTC.

In its sample, this clonotype was seen a few times. A much more abundant neighbour one base away suggests this may be a read error. The CDR3 sequence: CSARDPRRTSEQYF. CDR3 DNA: TGCAGTGCTAGAGATCCGCGAAGGACCTCCGAGCAGTACTTC. This chain uses TRBV20-1 with TRBJ2-7; D not resolved. The germline V gene encodes CDR1 DFQATT and CDR2 SNEGSKA (reference sequence). The CDR3 covers 14 residues. V lost 0 bases to trimming and J lost 6 bases, with 15 bases between them.

This clonotype was counted at least ten times. The genes are TRBV5-5 and TRBJ1-2; TRBD1 aligns across 9 bases. The CDR3 totals 15 residues. CDR1 is SGHKS, CDR2 YYEKEE, per germline (reference sequence). The V and J ends lost 0 bases and 7 bases, in that order; junction bases with no gene match: 7. This CDR3 is CASSLGGTGQFGYTF. CDR3 coding DNA: TGTGCCAGCAGCTTGGGGGGGACAGGGCAATTTGGCTACACCTTC. The entire variable domain, with the rest obtained from reference TRBV5-5 and TRBJ1-2, is as follows: DAGVTQSPTHLIKTRGQQVTLRCSPISGHKSVSWYQQVLGQGPQFIFQYYEKEERGRGNFPDRFSARQFPNYSSELNVNALLLGDSALYLCASSLGGTGQFGYTFGSGTRLTVV.

Note on this clonotype: One junction end disagrees with the germline gene, perhaps due to a read error. This chain links TRBV4-1 with TRBJ1-2, with 12 bases that match TRBD1. CDR3 length equals 16 residues. Germline CDR1 MGHRA, CDR2 YSYEKL. In DNA, the CDR3 is TGCGCCAGCAGCCAGGAGAGGGACAGGGGGCTCTATGGCTGCACCTTC. It translates to CASSQERDRGLYGCTF.

The CDR3 region has the DNA TGTGCCAGCAGAACAGGGGGCGGCGAGCAGTACTTC. The encoded protein is CASRTGGGEQYF. This rearrangement joins TRBV2 to TRBJ2-7; 9 nucleotides align to TRBD1. V dropped 6 bases and J dropped 6; count of bases not matched to a gene: 3. Germline values: CDR1 SNHLY, CDR2 FYNNEI. The CDR3 runs to 12 residues.

The V and J genes are TRBV12-3 or TRBV12-4 and TRBJ1-2; a weak D match, TRBD1 (5 bases). The V and J ends lost 6 bases and 4 bases respectively, with 9 bases between them. This CDR3 has 12 amino acids. CDR3 sequence (DNA): TGTGCCAGCAGCCTCGGGACCTATGGCTACACCTTC. This sequence encodes CASSLGTYGYTF.

This clonotype was detected ten times or more. This chain connects TRBV11-3 to TRBJ2-5, with D tentatively TRBD2 (7 bases). V dropped 5 bases and J dropped 2 bases, with 18 bases sitting between them. CDR1 and CDR2 (germline): SGHNT, YENEEA. The CDR3 consists of 16 residues. CDR3 protein: CASSRVQGRGQETQYF. The CDR3 DNA reads TGTGCCAGCAGCCGGGTGCAGGGGAGGGGGCAAGAGACCCAGTACTTC.

In its sample, this clonotype was seen many times. The rearrangement uses TRBV6-2 or TRBV6-3 and TRBJ2-1; TRBD2 aligns across 10 bases. In germline, CDR1 is MNHEY, CDR2 SVGEGT. The CDR3 runs to 15 residues. V was clipped by 5 bases and J by 2 bases; unmatched bases: 3. This chain's CDR3 is CASSKREGTYNEQFF. CDR3 sequence (DNA): TGTGCCAGCAGTAAGCGGGAGGGGACCTACAATGAGCAGTTCTTC.

This clonotype was seen at least ten times. The rearrangement uses TRBV18 and TRBJ2-7; D uncertain. This CDR3 is 13 amino acids long. Germline CDR1 and CDR2: KGHSH and LQKENI. V shed 0 bases and J shed 4 bases, with 7 bases lying between them. In DNA, the CDR3 is TGTGCCAGCTCACCACCGCAAGGATACGAGCAGTACTTC. This codes for CASSPPQGYEQYF.

This clonotype was observed at least ten times. V gene TRBV10-3 combines with J gene TRBJ2-7, with D possibly TRBD1 on 6 matching bases. Germline V gene data show CDR1 as ENHRY and CDR2 as SYGVKD. CDR3 size: 12 residues. Trimming stripped 8 bases from V and 1 base from J, with 9 bases between. Here the CDR3 DNA reads TGTGCCATCGCAGGGGTGTCCTACGAGCAGTACTTC. The encoded protein is CAIAGVSYEQYF.

This clonotype came up many times. As DNA, the CDR3 is TGTGCCAGCAGTCTCATGGTTGTTAGCACAGATACGCAGTATTTT. It specifies CASSLMVVSTDTQYF. The chain carries TRBV12-3 or TRBV12-4 and TRBJ2-3; D is uncertain. V was pared by 5 bases and J by 0 bases, with 12 bases between. The CDR3 spans 15 residues.

The rearrangement uses TRBV20-1 and TRBJ2-1; the D gene is possibly TRBD1 (5 bases). CDR1 and CDR2 from the germline V gene are DFQATT and SNEGSKA (reference sequence). V lost 1 base to trimming and J lost 0 bases, with 13 bases between them. This CDR3 has 16 amino acids. The CDR3 spells CSARGTSRGSYNEQFF. The CDR3, as DNA: TGCAGTGCTAGAGGGACAAGTCGTGGCTCCTACAATGAGCAGTTCTTC.

This clonotype has just a few counts. A single base separates this from a much larger clone, so it may be a read error. The chain has TRBV6-5 and TRBJ2-5, with a tentative D call TRBD2 (6 bases). CDR3 length: 16 amino acids. The V gene lost 4 bases and the J gene lost 2 bases, with 17 bases spanning the gap. Germline CDR1 is MNHEY and CDR2 is SVGAGI. CDR3 DNA sequence: TGTGCCAGCAGTTCCTCGTTCCCTAGCGCACAAGAGACCCAGTACTTC. Amino acid sequence: CASSSSFPSAQETQYF.

In this sample, this clonotype turned up many times. The chain links TRBV18 to TRBJ2-5, with D unclear. Trimming took 3 bases from V and 3 from J, leaving 8 bases between them. The CDR3 spans 13 residues. Germline assignment: CDR1 KGHSH and CDR2 LQKENI. CDR3 coding DNA: TGTGCCAGCTCACCGGCGCAGAAAGAGACCCAGTACTTC. This encodes CASSPAQKETQYF.

The V gene is TRBV7-2, the J gene TRBJ2-7, with 8 nucleotides matching TRBD1. The CDR3 spans 16 residues. Losses at the gene ends were 3 bases for V and 2 bases for J; bases not matched to a gene: 9. CDR1 and CDR2 from the germline V gene are SGHTA and FQGNSA. The CDR3 nucleotides read TGTGCCAGCAGCTTGGGATCCGGGACAGGCCCCTACGAGCAGTACTTC. It codes for CASSLGSGTGPYEQYF.

In its sample, this clonotype was seen many times. Given a much more abundant clone one base away, this may be a read error. The chain combines TRBV6-5 with TRBJ1-6, with D unclear. The CDR3 consists of 13 residues. CDR1 and CDR2 from the germline V gene are MNHEY and SVGAGI. Trimming shortened V by 5 bases and J by 6 bases, and 8 bases separated the two germline ends. CDR3 coding DNA: TGTGCCAGCAGTCCCAGGATTAATTCACCCCTCCACTTT. Its protein is CASSPRINSPLHF.